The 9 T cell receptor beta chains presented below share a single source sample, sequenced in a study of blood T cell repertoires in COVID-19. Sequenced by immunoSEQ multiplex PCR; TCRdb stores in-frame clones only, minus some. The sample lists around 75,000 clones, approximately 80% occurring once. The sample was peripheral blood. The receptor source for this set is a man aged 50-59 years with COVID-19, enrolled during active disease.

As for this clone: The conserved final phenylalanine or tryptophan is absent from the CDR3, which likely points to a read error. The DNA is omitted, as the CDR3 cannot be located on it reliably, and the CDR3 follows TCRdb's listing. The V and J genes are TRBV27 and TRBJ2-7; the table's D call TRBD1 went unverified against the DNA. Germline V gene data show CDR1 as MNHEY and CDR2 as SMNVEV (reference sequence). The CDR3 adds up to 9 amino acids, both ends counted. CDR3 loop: CPGQGEERP.

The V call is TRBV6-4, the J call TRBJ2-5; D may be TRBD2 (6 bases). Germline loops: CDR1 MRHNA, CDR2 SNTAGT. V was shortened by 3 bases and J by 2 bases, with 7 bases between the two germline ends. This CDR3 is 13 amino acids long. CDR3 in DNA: TGTGCCAGCAGTGATGGAGGGCAAGAGACCCAGTACTTC. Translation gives CASSDGGQETQYF.

For the CDR3, the DNA is TGTGCCACCAGCAACGGGGACAGGGGGTTATACAATGAGCAGTTCTTC. This sequence encodes CATSNGDRGLYNEQFF. J is TRBJ2-1 and V is TRBV15; TRBD1 matches at 11 bases. Germline values: CDR1 LNHNV, CDR2 YYDKDF (reference sequence). The junction had 6 bases not matched to a gene; V was cut back by 4 bases and J by 4 bases. The CDR3 runs 16 residues.

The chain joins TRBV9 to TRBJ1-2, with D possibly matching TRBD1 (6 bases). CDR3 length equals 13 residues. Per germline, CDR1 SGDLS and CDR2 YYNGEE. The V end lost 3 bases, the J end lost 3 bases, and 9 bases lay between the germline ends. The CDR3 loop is CASSAPGDYGYTF. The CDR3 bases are TGTGCCAGCAGCGCCCCAGGGGACTATGGCTACACCTTC.

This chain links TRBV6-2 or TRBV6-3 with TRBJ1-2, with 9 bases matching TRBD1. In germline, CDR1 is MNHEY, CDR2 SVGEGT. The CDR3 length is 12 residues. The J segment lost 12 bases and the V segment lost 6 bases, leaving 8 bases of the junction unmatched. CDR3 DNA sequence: TGTGCCAGCAGCGGCCGGGACAGGGTGAACACCTTC. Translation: CASSGRDRVNTF.

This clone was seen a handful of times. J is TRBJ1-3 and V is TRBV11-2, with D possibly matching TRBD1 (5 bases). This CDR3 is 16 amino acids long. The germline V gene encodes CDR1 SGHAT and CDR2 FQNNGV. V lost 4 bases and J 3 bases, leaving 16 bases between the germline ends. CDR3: CASSSTWGLGGNTIYF. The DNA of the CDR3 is TGTGCCAGCAGCTCCACGTGGGGCCTAGGTGGAAACACCATATATTTT.

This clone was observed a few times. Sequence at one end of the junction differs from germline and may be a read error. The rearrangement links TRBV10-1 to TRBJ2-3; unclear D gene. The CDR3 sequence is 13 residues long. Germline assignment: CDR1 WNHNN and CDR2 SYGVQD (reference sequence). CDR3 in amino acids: CASSARSIDTQYF. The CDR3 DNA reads TGCGCCAGCAGTGCTAGGAGCATAGATACGCAGTATTTT.

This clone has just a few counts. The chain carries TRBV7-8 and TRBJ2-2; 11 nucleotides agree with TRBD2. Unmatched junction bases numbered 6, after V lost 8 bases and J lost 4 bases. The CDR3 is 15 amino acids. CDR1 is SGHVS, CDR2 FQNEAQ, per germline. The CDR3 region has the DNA TGTGCCAGCGGCCTAGCGGGGGGAATCACCGGGGAGCTGTTTTTT. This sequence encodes CASGLAGGITGELFF.

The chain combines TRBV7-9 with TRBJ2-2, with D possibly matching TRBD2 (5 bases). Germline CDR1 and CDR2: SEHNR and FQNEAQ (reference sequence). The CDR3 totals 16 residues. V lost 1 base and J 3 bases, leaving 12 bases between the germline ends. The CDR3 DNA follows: TGTGCCAGCAGCTTAGAGGACTCCCGGTACACCGGGGAGCTGTTTTTT. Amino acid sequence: CASSLEDSRYTGELFF.